Following are 22 T cell receptor beta chains from one sample sequenced in a study of lymphopenia after photon versus proton radiotherapy. Only in-frame clones appear in the TCRdb table, and some are missing; sequencing was by immunoSEQ multiplex PCR. The sample shows 65,000 to 70,000 clones, approximately 91% of them seen only once. Sequencing used peripheral blood, obtained from a patient treated with photon-based radiotherapy. Every receptor here comes from a woman between 65 and 79 years old with pancreatic cancer.

The chain couples TRBV5-8 to TRBJ1-1; D call uncertain. Germline V gene sequence: CDR1 SGHTS, CDR2 YDEGEE. The V end lost 4 bases, the J end lost 1 base, and 11 bases lay between the germline ends. This CDR3 is 14 amino acids long. The CDR3 nucleotides are TGTGCCAGCAGCCCGGACCCTCGGAACACTGAAGCTTTCTTT. This codes for CASSPDPRNTEAFF.

This rearrangement joins TRBV5-1 to TRBJ2-3; 12 nucleotides line up with TRBD2. There are 18 residues in the CDR3. V shed 0 bases, J shed 0 bases, and the junction held 5 bases outside the gene matches. Germline loops: CDR1 SGHRS, CDR2 YFSETQ. The CDR3 DNA sequence: TGCGCCAGCAGCTTGGGGCTAGCGGGAGGGCCCAGCACAGATACGCAGTATTTT. Its translation is CASSLGLAGGPSTDTQYF.

The chain uses TRBV5-8 and TRBJ1-2; the D is unclear. V was clipped by 7 bases and J by 4 bases, with 23 bases between them. This CDR3 comprises 16 residues. Germline CDR1 reads SGHTS; CDR2 reads YDEGEE. Here the CDR3 reads CASRQSGTGYSYGYTF. The DNA for the CDR3 is TGTGCCAGCCGACAATCGGGTACGGGGTACAGCTATGGCTACACCTTC.

The chain joins TRBV30 to TRBJ2-5, with D maybe TRBD2 (6 bases). Germline values: CDR1 GTSNPN, CDR2 SVGIG (reference sequence). V was trimmed by 5 bases and J by 5 bases, leaving 12 bases between them. This CDR3 is 12 amino acids long. CDR3 DNA sequence: TGTGCCTGGGGCGGGGTTACGGAGACCCAGTACTTC. This gives the protein CAWGGVTETQYF. Complete variable domain (other parts from reference TRBV30 and TRBJ2-5): SQTIHQWPATLVQPVGSPLSLECTVEGTSNPNLYWYRQAAGRGLQLLFYSVGIGQISSEVPQNLSASRPQDRQFILSSKKLLLSDSGFYLCAWGGVTETQYFGPGTRLLVL.

V and J are TRBV28 and TRBJ2-5; D unresolved. Germline loops: CDR1 MDHEN, CDR2 SYDVKM. Trimming left V 2 bases short and J 5 bases short, with 6 bases between. The CDR3 covers 12 residues. The CDR3, as DNA: TGTGCCAGCAGTTTAGTTAGGGAGACCCAGTACTTC. This gives the protein CASSLVRETQYF. Variable domain in full (rest from reference TRBV28 and TRBJ2-5): DVKVTQSSRYLVKRTGEKVFLECVQDMDHENMFWYRQDPGLGLRLIYFSYDVKMKEKGDIPEGYSVSREKKERFSLILESASTNQTSMYLCASSLVRETQYFGPGTRLLVL.

The chain uses TRBV7-2 and TRBJ2-1; D unclear. V was clipped by 5 bases and J by 0 bases, with 14 bases between them. Germline-derived CDR1 and CDR2 are SGHTA and FQGNSA. The CDR3 totals 16 residues. The CDR3: CASSPDFSRSYNEQFF. The CDR3 nucleotides are TGTGCCAGCAGCCCCGACTTCAGTCGCTCCTACAATGAGCAGTTCTTC. Full variable domain (missing parts from reference TRBV7-2 and TRBJ2-1): GAGVSQSPSNKVTEKGKDVELRCDPISGHTALYWYRQSLGQGLEFLIYFQGNSAPDKSGLPSDRFSAERTGGSVSTLTIQRTQQEDSAVYLCASSPDFSRSYNEQFFGPGTRLTVL.

On this clone itself: One end of the junction is discordant with germline, which a read error may explain. V usage is TRBV7-7 and J usage is TRBJ2-5; the match to TRBD1 covers 7 bases. CDR1 is SSHAT, CDR2 FNYEAQ, per germline (reference sequence). The CDR3 is made up of 13 amino acids. DNA of the CDR3: TGTGCTAGCACCACAGGGGAGAAAGAGACCCAGTACTTC. Protein sequence: CASTTGEKETQYF.

The chain employs TRBV28 and TRBJ2-3; 8 bases agree with TRBD2. Per the germline V gene, CDR1 is MDHEN and CDR2 is SYDVKM. This CDR3 region has 16 residues. Trimming cost V 6 bases and J 1 base; bases outside gene matches: 9. The CDR3 DNA sequence: TGTGCCAGCAGCCGAACTAGCGGCGCACGCACAGATACGCAGTATTTT. It specifies CASSRTSGARTDTQYF. Drawing the rest from reference TRBV28 and TRBJ2-3, the complete variable domain is DVKVTQSSRYLVKRTGEKVFLECVQDMDHENMFWYRQDPGLGLRLIYFSYDVKMKEKGDIPEGYSVSREKKERFSLILESASTNQTSMYLCASSRTSGARTDTQYFGPGTRLTVL.

The chain is built from TRBV7-6 and TRBJ2-3; D call uncertain. The CDR3 sequence is 14 residues long. V gave up 2 bases and J gave up 1 base, with 7 bases separating them. The germline CDR1 and CDR2 sequences are SGHVS and FNYEAQ. The CDR3 here is CASSLNPGTDTQYF. The CDR3 DNA is TGTGCCAGCAGCTTAAACCCGGGCACAGATACGCAGTATTTT.

V usage is TRBV5-6 and J usage is TRBJ1-1; D gene uncertain. Between the trimmed V and J ends, which lost 0 bases and 1 base, there was a span of 10 bases. This CDR3 spans 15 amino acids. The germline gives CDR1 SGHDT, CDR2 YYEEEE. The CDR3 loop is CASSLVSQANTEAFF. Here the CDR3 DNA reads TGTGCCAGCAGCTTGGTTTCTCAAGCGAACACTGAAGCTTTCTTT.

This chain links TRBV7-9 with TRBJ1-5; 7 positions agree with TRBD1. The CDR3 has 13 amino acids. V dropped 6 bases and J dropped 7; count of bases not matched to a gene: 6. The germline V gene has CDR1 SEHNR and CDR2 FQNEAQ (reference sequence). The CDR3 DNA reads as TGTGCCAGCAGTTATACAGGGGAGCAGCCCCAGCATTTT. It yields the protein CASSYTGEQPQHF.

The V gene is TRBV6-6, the J gene TRBJ1-2; 9 bases map to TRBD1. This CDR3 comprises 13 residues. With 5 bases clipped from V and 7 bases from J, the junction kept 5 bases outside the gene matches. Per the germline V gene, CDR1 is MNHNY and CDR2 is SVGAGI (reference sequence). The CDR3 loop is CASSITGGVGYTF. The CDR3, as DNA: TGTGCCAGCAGTATTACAGGGGGCGTTGGCTACACCTTC.

This rearrangement joins TRBV28 to TRBJ2-7; 12 bases map to TRBD2. V trimming: 6 bases; J trimming: 6 bases; junction bases outside the gene matches: 6. The germline V gene has CDR1 MDHEN and CDR2 SYDVKM. This CDR3 contains 14 residues. The CDR3 spells CASSPTSGRSEQYF. CDR3 sequence (DNA): TGTGCCAGCAGCCCTACTAGCGGGAGGAGCGAGCAGTACTTC.

The chain has TRBV9 and TRBJ2-2; 8 nucleotides align to TRBD1. With V trimmed by 3 bases and J by 2 bases, 6 bases remained unmatched. CDR3 length equals 16 residues. CDR1 SGDLS and CDR2 YYNGEE come from the germline V gene. In DNA, the CDR3 is TGTGCCAGCAGCGCCCCGGACAGGGCTAACACCGGGGAGCTGTTTTTT. As protein: CASSAPDRANTGELFF.

CDR3 DNA: TGTGCCAGCAGCTTTGGGGGAGCGGGCTACGAGCAGTACTTC. It is translated as CASSFGGAGYEQYF. The chain combines TRBV7-3 with TRBJ2-7, with D maybe TRBD2 (6 bases). This CDR3 is 14 amino acids long. Per the germline V gene, CDR1 is SGHTA and CDR2 is FQGTGA. Trimming took 3 bases from V and 3 from J, leaving 12 bases between them.

This chain links TRBV28 with TRBJ2-5; 7 bases fit TRBD2. This CDR3 region has 13 residues. V trimming: 2 bases; J trimming: 4 bases; junction bases outside the gene matches: 1. The germline V gene has CDR1 MDHEN and CDR2 SYDVKM. For the CDR3, the DNA is TGTGCCAGCAGTTTAGGGGGGGTAGAGACCCAGTACTTC. This gives the protein CASSLGGVETQYF.

V usage is TRBV19 and J usage is TRBJ2-7; 7 bases are shared with TRBD1. Trimming took 3 bases from V and 0 from J; bases not matched to a gene: 2. The CDR3 totals 14 residues. CDR1 and CDR2 (germline): LNHDA, SQIVND (reference sequence). The CDR3 sequence: CASSIRDSSYEQYF. For the CDR3, the DNA is TGTGCCAGTAGTATCCGGGACAGCTCCTACGAGCAGTACTTC.

The chain links TRBV11-3 to TRBJ2-3, with 9 bases lining up with TRBD1. The CDR3 runs to 15 residues. Trimming cost V 5 bases and J 2 bases; bases outside gene matches: 5. Germline CDR1 is SGHNT and CDR2 is YENEEA. The CDR3 DNA reads as TGTGCCAGCAGCCCCGGGACAGGGTCCACAGATACGCAGTATTTT. As protein: CASSPGTGSTDTQYF. Looking up the rest from reference TRBV11-3 and TRBJ2-3 gives the full variable domain: EAGVVQSPRYKIIEKKQPVAFWCNPISGHNTLYWYLQNLGQGPELLIRYENEEAVDDSQLPKDRFSAERLKGVDSTLKIQPAELGDSAVYLCASSPGTGSTDTQYFGPGTRLTVL.

V usage is TRBV20-1 and J usage is TRBJ2-7, with D hard to call. Germline CDR1 DFQATT, CDR2 SNEGSKA (reference sequence). V was trimmed by 0 bases and J by 11 bases, leaving 2 bases between them. The CDR3 loop spans 8 amino acids. The CDR3 DNA follows: TGCAGTGCTAGAGACAAGTACTTC. This sequence encodes CSARDKYF.

The V call is TRBV5-1, the J call TRBJ2-7, with D tentatively TRBD2 (5 bases). The germline V and J ends were trimmed by 7 bases and 6 bases, with 14 bases remaining between them. The CDR3 contains 12 residues. Germline V CDR1 and CDR2: SGHRS, YFSETQ. CDR3 in DNA: TGCGCCAGCGGCCCGAGGGAGTCCGAGCAGTACTTC. Its translation is CASGPRESEQYF.

The J gene is TRBJ2-5, the V gene TRBV7-2; a weak D match, TRBD2 (5 bases). Trimming left V 11 bases short and J 4 bases short, with 5 bases between. The CDR3 length is 9 residues. Germline CDR1 is SGHTA and CDR2 is FQGNSA. The CDR3 DNA reads TGTGCCGAGGGAGAGACCCAGTACTTC. Translated, it gives CAEGETQYF.

The V call is TRBV27, the J call TRBJ2-1; D not certain. Trimming stripped 7 bases from V and 0 bases from J, with 10 bases between. This CDR3 comprises 14 residues. Germline loops: CDR1 MNHEY, CDR2 SMNVEV (reference sequence). The CDR3 DNA reads as TGTGCCAGCACCAGCCGCGGCTCCTACAATGAGCAGTTCTTC. This codes for CASTSRGSYNEQFF.